The 25 T cell receptor beta chains below come from one sample, sequenced in a study of blood T cell repertoires in COVID-19 (dated by TCRdb to 2018 to 2020). Library prep was done by the immunoSEQ multiplex PCR assay. TCRdb took over this immuneACCESS table, retaining in-frame rearrangements with V and J assigned. Such tables are incomplete; in checked studies, under half of the missing clones stem from an unresolved V gene, and the remainder is unexplained. This sample comprises 350,000 to 450,000 clones, approximately 81% of them detected only once. The ten most abundant clones make up around 3.4% of the sample. The material sequenced was peripheral blood. The receptors were gathered from a woman between 18 and 30 years old with acute or convalescent COVID-19.

The chain recombines TRBV5-1 with TRBJ1-1, with 8 positions matching TRBD1. The ends lost 5 bases at V and 4 bases at J; junction bases unmatched: 13. This CDR3 has 16 amino acids. The germline CDR1 and CDR2 sequences are SGHRS and YFSETQ. The CDR3, as DNA: TGCGCCAGCAGTTTTACCACCCGACAGGGGATCACTGAAGCTTTCTTT. It yields the protein CASSFTTRQGITEAFF.

V usage is TRBV2 and J usage is TRBJ1-2; D perhaps matches TRBD1 (5 bases). CDR1 is SNHLY, CDR2 FYNNEI, per germline. Trimming removed 2 bases at V and 3 bases at J, with 7 bases between. The CDR3 is made up of 13 amino acids. Here the CDR3 reads CASSETRDYGYTF. The CDR3 DNA is TGTGCCAGCAGTGAAACCAGGGACTATGGCTACACCTTC.

This clone was observed once. This rearrangement joins TRBV7-9 to TRBJ1-2; possibly TRBD1 for D (6 bases). Between the trimmed V and J ends, which lost 4 bases and 6 bases, there was a span of 18 bases. The CDR3 is made up of 15 amino acids. Per germline, CDR1 SEHNR and CDR2 FQNEAQ (reference sequence). In nucleotides, the CDR3 is TGTGCCAGCAGCTCCCCCTCGGGGGGGGCCCATGGCTACACCTTC. The encoded protein is CASSSPSGGAHGYTF.

The chain is built from TRBV7-9 and TRBJ2-1, with 8 bases aligning to TRBD2. J lost 0 bases, V lost 8 bases, and 9 bases had no gene match. Looked up from germline, CDR1 is SEHNR and CDR2 is FQNEAQ (reference sequence). There are 16 residues in the CDR3. CDR3 in amino acids: CASRPGGDISYNEQFF. The DNA of the CDR3 is TGTGCCAGCCGCCCGGGGGGGGACATCTCCTACAATGAGCAGTTCTTC.

The V and J genes are TRBV27 and TRBJ1-1; 9 nucleotides line up with TRBD1. The CDR3 loop spans 14 amino acids. Germline-derived CDR1 and CDR2 are MNHEY and SMNVEV (reference sequence). V lost 4 bases to trimming and J lost 3 bases; unmatched junction nucleotides: 3. The CDR3 region has the DNA TGTGCCAGCAGTTCCTACAGGGGGCACACTGAAGCTTTCTTT. It yields the protein CASSSYRGHTEAFF.

V is TRBV5-1 and J is TRBJ2-7; TRBD1 aligns across 12 bases. Germline V gene data show CDR1 as SGHRS and CDR2 as YFSETQ. This CDR3 spans 15 amino acids. Trimming cost V 3 bases and J 0 bases; bases outside gene matches: 1. CDR3 amino acids: CASSWGQGASYEQYF. In nucleotides, the CDR3 is TGCGCCAGCAGCTGGGGACAGGGGGCCTCCTACGAGCAGTACTTC.

J is TRBJ2-2 and V is TRBV6-6, with D tentatively TRBD2 (6 bases). Germline V lookup: CDR1 MNHNY, CDR2 SVGAGI (reference sequence). Trimming took 2 bases from V and 4 from J, leaving 14 bases between them. The CDR3 contains 16 residues. CDR3 in DNA: TGTGCCAGCAGTTACCGGCAGGGAGGAGGCACCGGGGAGCTGTTTTTT. It is translated as CASSYRQGGGTGELFF.

The chain uses TRBV6-5 and TRBJ1-4, with a possible D match to TRBD1 (5 bases). CDR1 is MNHEY, CDR2 SVGAGI, per germline. V was trimmed by 2 bases and J by 0 bases, leaving 10 bases between them. The CDR3 runs 16 residues. For the CDR3, the DNA is TGTGCCAGCAGTTACCTGGGGCAGTCAACTAATGAAAAACTGTTTTTT. It codes for CASSYLGQSTNEKLFF.

The chain uses TRBV5-1 and TRBJ2-7; a weak D match, TRBD1 (5 bases). The CDR3 consists of 14 residues. V lost 0 bases, J lost 4 bases, and 11 bases lay in between. Germline V gives CDR1 SGHRS, CDR2 YFSETQ. As DNA, the CDR3 is TGCGCCAGCAGCTTGGTAGGGGCCGAGTACGAGCAGTACTTC. It codes for CASSLVGAEYEQYF.

The V gene is TRBV28, the J gene TRBJ1-5, with D possibly being TRBD1 (6 bases). The germline CDR1 and CDR2 sequences are MDHEN and SYDVKM. V was pared by 5 bases and J by 5 bases, with 16 bases between. This CDR3 region has 15 residues. The CDR3, as DNA: TGTGCCAGCAGTGCCCCAGGGGAATTGGATCAGCCCCAGCATTTT. Translated, it gives CASSAPGELDQPQHF. The full variable domain, with the rest looked up from reference TRBV28 and TRBJ1-5, is DVKVTQSSRYLVKRTGEKVFLECVQDMDHENMFWYRQDPGLGLRLIYFSYDVKMKEKGDIPEGYSVSREKKERFSLILESASTNQTSMYLCASSAPGELDQPQHFGDGTRLSIL.

V is TRBV1 and J is TRBJ2-1; the DNA was not compared with TRBD2, the D call given in the table. TRBV1 is designated a pseudogene. CDR3 length: 15 residues. The CDR3 nucleotides read TGCACCAGCAGTCCCGGGACTCTGAGGTACAATGAGCAGTTCTTC. Translated: CTSSPGTLRYNEQFF.

The V and J genes are TRBV6-5 and TRBJ1-4; TRBD1 aligns across 9 bases. J lost 7 bases, V lost 4 bases, and 7 bases had no gene match. Germline V CDR1 and CDR2: MNHEY, SVGAGI. The CDR3 sequence is 15 residues long. CDR3 bases: TGTGCCAGCAGTTTCACCGGGACAGGGAGTGAAAAACTGTTTTTT. It specifies CASSFTGTGSEKLFF.

V is TRBV9 and J is TRBJ2-2, with a weak D call TRBD1 (6 bases). V lost 0 bases to trimming and J lost 5 bases, with 11 bases between them. The CDR3 totals 15 residues. Germline CDR1 is SGDLS and CDR2 is YYNGEE. This CDR3 is CASSVAGVETGELFF. CDR3 DNA: TGTGCCAGCAGCGTAGCAGGGGTTGAGACCGGGGAGCTGTTTTTT.

This chain links TRBV7-9 with TRBJ1-1; unclear D gene. Per the germline V gene, CDR1 is SEHNR and CDR2 is FQNEAQ (reference sequence). V was cut by 0 bases and J by 5 bases, with 4 bases left in between. This CDR3 is 12 amino acids long. CDR3 bases: TGTGCCAGCAGCTTAGCTCTGACTGAAGCTTTCTTT. It yields the protein CASSLALTEAFF. The full variable domain, completed using reference TRBV7-9 and TRBJ1-1, is DTGVSQNPRHKITKRGQNVTFRCDPISEHNRLYWYRQTLGQGPEFLTYFQNEAQLEKSRLLSDRFSAERPKGSFSTLEIQRTEQGDSAMYLCASSLALTEAFFGQGTRLTVV.

This sequence joins TRBV4-2 and TRBJ1-3, with 8 bases fitting TRBD1. The V and J ends lost 0 bases and 3 bases, in that order; junction bases with no gene match: 7. There are 17 residues in the CDR3. The germline V gene encodes CDR1 LGHNA and CDR2 YNFKEQ. CDR3 residues: CASSQDLSGGFGNTIYF. The CDR3 coding sequence is TGTGCCAGCAGCCAAGATTTGTCAGGGGGCTTTGGAAACACCATATATTTT.

This chain links TRBV4-1 with TRBJ1-5; TRBD1 is a possible D gene (6 bases). V gave up 0 bases and J gave up 3 bases, with 12 bases separating them. CDR1 and CDR2 (germline): MGHRA, YSYEKL. The CDR3 extends over 16 amino acids. This CDR3 reads CASSQEQGYPNQPQHF. The CDR3 region has the DNA TGCGCCAGCAGCCAAGAACAGGGCTACCCCAATCAGCCCCAGCATTTT.

The chain has TRBV6-1 and TRBJ1-4; 10 nucleotides align to TRBD1. J was trimmed by 7 bases and V by 2 bases; bases with no gene match: 4. Germline-derived CDR1 and CDR2 are MNHNS and SASEGT. This CDR3 is built from 15 residues. The CDR3: CASSETDRGSEKLFF. The DNA of the CDR3 is TGTGCCAGCAGTGAAACGGACAGGGGGAGTGAAAAACTGTTTTTT.

The rearrangement links TRBV18 to TRBJ2-5; D is unclear. This CDR3 contains 13 residues. The V gene lost 0 bases and the J gene lost 5 bases, with 7 bases spanning the gap. The germline gives CDR1 KGHSH, CDR2 LQKENI. The CDR3 DNA reads TGTGCCAGCTCACCACCGTCAGATGAGACCCAGTACTTC. Its protein product is CASSPPSDETQYF.

This chain links TRBV7-2 with TRBJ1-2; 9 bases are a match to TRBD1. The CDR3 is 14 amino acids. CDR1 and CDR2 from the germline V gene are SGHTA and FQGNSA. V was pared by 5 bases and J by 3 bases, with 4 bases of the junction left unmatched. CDR3 in DNA: TGTGCCAGCAGCGCCCGGGACAGGGACTATGGCTACACCTTC. Residues: CASSARDRDYGYTF.

The CDR3 is CASSQDPTFGEQYF. The CDR3 DNA follows: TGTGCCAGCAGCCAAGATCCAACGTTCGGCGAGCAGTACTTC. This chain links TRBV3-1 (or the pseudogene TRBV3-2) with TRBJ2-7, with unresolved D. The CDR3 covers 14 residues. CDR1 LGHDT and CDR2 YNNKEL come from the germline V gene (reference sequence). V was trimmed by 0 bases and J by 6 bases, leaving 12 bases between them.

The chain links TRBV7-2 to TRBJ1-2; 7 bases map to TRBD1. CDR1 and CDR2 (germline): SGHTA, FQGNSA. V lost 2 bases, J lost 5 bases, and 11 bases stayed unmatched. This CDR3 comprises 16 residues. This CDR3 is CASSLSTGALRYGYTF. The CDR3, as DNA: TGTGCCAGCAGCTTATCCACAGGGGCTCTTCGATATGGCTACACCTTC.

The chain combines TRBV18 with TRBJ2-3; D is unresolved. CDR3 length: 11 residues. Trimming stripped 6 bases from V and 3 bases from J, with 4 bases between. Germline V gene sequence: CDR1 KGHSH, CDR2 LQKENI. CDR3 sequence: CASSPTDTQYF. The DNA of the CDR3 is TGTGCCAGCTCCCCGACAGATACGCAGTATTTT. Supplemented by reference TRBV18 and TRBJ2-3, the full variable domain reads NAGVMQNPRHLVRRRGQEARLRCSPMKGHSHVYWYRQLPEEGLKFMVYLQKENIIDESGMPKERFSAEFPKEGPSILRIQQVVRGDSAAYFCASSPTDTQYFGPGTRLTVL.

The rearrangement joins TRBV7-9 to TRBJ1-4; a weak D match, TRBD1 (6 bases). The CDR3 spans 16 residues. Looked up from germline, CDR1 is SEHNR and CDR2 is FQNEAQ (reference sequence). V was pared by 4 bases and J by 0 bases, with 12 bases between. As DNA, the CDR3 is TGTGCCAGCAGCTCAGACAGGATTGCAACTAATGAAAAACTGTTTTTT. It codes for CASSSDRIATNEKLFF.

This clone occurred once. This chain joins TRBV5-6 and TRBJ1-3; D is uncertain. The CDR3 runs 12 residues. Trimming shortened V by 0 bases and J by 7 bases, and 5 bases separated the two germline ends. Germline V gene lookup returns CDR1 SGHDT and CDR2 YYEEEE. CDR3 region: CASSLGPNTIYF. The CDR3 nucleotides are TGTGCCAGCAGCTTGGGTCCGAACACCATATATTTT. Filled out from reference TRBV5-6 and TRBJ1-3, the complete variable domain reads DAGVTQSPTHLIKTRGQQVTLRCSPKSGHDTVSWYQQALGQGPQFIFQYYEEEERQRGNFPDRFSGHQFPNYSSELNVNALLLGDSALYLCASSLGPNTIYFGEGSWLTVV.

The V and J genes are TRBV2 and TRBJ1-5, with TRBD1 matching 8 bases. The CDR3 spans 15 residues. V lost 6 bases and J lost 1; bases outside the gene matches: 5. CDR1 and CDR2 from the germline V gene are SNHLY and FYNNEI. CDR3 DNA: TGTGCCAGCAGAGCATGGACAGGGAGCAATCAGCCCCAGCATTTT. The encoded protein is CASRAWTGSNQPQHF. The full variable domain, its missing parts supplied by reference TRBV2 and TRBJ1-5, is EPEVTQTPSHQVTQMGQEVILRCVPISNHLYFYWYRQILGQKVEFLVSFYNNEISEKSEIFDDQFSVERPDGSNFTLKIRSTKLEDSAMYFCASRAWTGSNQPQHFGDGTRLSIL.